This entry features one TCR beta chain sequence. The record originates from a study of CD8+ T cells in alopecia areata. Treatment noted: oral pan-JAK inhibitor, 5-10 mg twice daily. As the sequencing template, cDNA was produced by extracting RNA and reverse transcribing it. Here immunoSEQ multiplex PCR was the method, and the copy in TCRdb shows in-frame clones only, minus some. The sample holds under 350,000 clones, 55% to 75% seen once. Sample: CD4+ T cells sorted from blood, taken at week 24, from a patient treated with tofacitinib. This clonotype was sampled from a human donor with alopecia areata.

DNA of the CDR3: TGTGCCTGGAGTGGCCAGGCCTATGGCTACACCTTC. Amino acid sequence: CAWSGQAYGYTF. The genes are TRBV30 and TRBJ1-2; D remains unclear. Germline assignment: CDR1 GTSNPN and CDR2 SVGIG (reference sequence). CDR3 length equals 12 residues. Trimming stripped 1 base from V and 4 bases from J, with 7 bases between.